One and the same sample provided the 2 T cell receptor beta chains below, sequenced in a study of T cells in Graves' hyperthyroidism and ophthalmopathy. There were TCR beta CDR3 regions amplified from RNA transcripts. During a first-round RT-PCR of the TCR CDR3, the HTBI primer set was used. TCRdb independently ran MiXCR on the multiplex PCR reads; one entry per CDR3 protein. In the table there are approximately 520,000 distinct CDR3 sequences, around 21% of which are singletons. The sequenced sample was blood. Receptors were obtained from a young man with Graves' hyperthyroidism.

Only one count was recorded for this clonotype. At one of its ends the junction is not consistent with the germline gene, which may arise from a read error. The V call is TRBV20-1, the J call TRBJ1-1; D unclear. CDR1 and CDR2 (germline): DFQATT, SNEGSKA (reference sequence). The CDR3 runs 13 residues. Here the CDR3 DNA reads TGCAGTGCGAGAGCTGGGGTCAACACTGAAGCTTGCTTT. Its translation is CSARAGVNTEACF.

This clonotype was seen many times. The chain is built from TRBV2 and TRBJ1-2; TRBD1 agrees at 8 bases. This CDR3 is built from 15 residues. Germline CDR1 is SNHLY and CDR2 is FYNNEI. V lost 1 base, J lost 8 bases, and 9 bases stayed unmatched. The DNA of the CDR3 is TGTGCCAGCAGTGAAGTTAGGCAGGGGGCGATGGGCTACACCTTC. It yields the protein CASSEVRQGAMGYTF.